The 27 T cell receptor beta chains below come from one sample, sequenced in a study of blood T cell repertoires in COVID-19. Assay used: immunoSEQ multiplex PCR; TCRdb lists only in-frame clones, some missing. The table includes 400,000 to 450,000 clones, about 92% detected once. Sequencing was done on a sample of PBMCs or T cells enriched from blood (not recorded which). The receptors stem from a man younger than 35 who had recovered from COVID-19.

This chain links TRBV5-6 with TRBJ2-3; 12 bases are a match to TRBD2. Germline trimming cut 2 bases from V and 2 bases from J; bases unmatched to any gene: 6. The CDR3 length is 17 residues. Germline lookup yields CDR1 SGHDT and CDR2 YYEEEE. The CDR3 sequence is CASSFLTSGGNTDTQYF. The CDR3 coding sequence is TGTGCCAGCAGCTTTTTGACTAGCGGGGGAAACACAGATACGCAGTATTTT.

This clone has only a few counts. The genes are TRBV12-3 or TRBV12-4 and TRBJ1-6; D is possibly TRBD1 (5 bases). This CDR3 is 13 amino acids long. Trimming took 7 bases from V and 14 from J, leaving 18 bases between them. Here the CDR3 DNA reads TGTGCCAGCAATAACCAAGGAGGGGCGTCCCTCCACTTT. Translation gives CASNNQGGASLHF.

In its sample, this clone was seen a few times. The chain is built from TRBV11-2 and TRBJ1-3; D is unresolved. Per the germline V gene, CDR1 is SGHAT and CDR2 is FQNNGV. The V end lost 4 bases, the J end lost 1 base, and 11 bases lay between the germline ends. The CDR3 totals 15 residues. The CDR3 sequence is CASSSVVLSGNTIYF. CDR3 coding DNA: TGTGCCAGCAGCTCAGTCGTCCTTTCTGGAAACACCATATATTTT.

The V and J genes are TRBV3-1 (or the pseudogene TRBV3-2) and TRBJ2-7; TRBD2 might be the D (5 bases). This CDR3 has 13 residues. V lost 0 bases to trimming and J lost 6 bases, with 9 bases between them. Looked up from germline, CDR1 is LGHDT and CDR2 is YNNKEL (reference sequence). CDR3 protein: CASSQDPSSEQYF. The CDR3, as DNA: TGTGCCAGCAGCCAAGATCCTAGCTCCGAGCAGTACTTC.

The V gene is TRBV3-1 (or the pseudogene TRBV3-2), the J gene TRBJ2-7; 10 positions match TRBD1. This CDR3 is built from 15 residues. The V gene end was trimmed by 6 bases and the J gene end by 5 bases; junction bases not matched to a gene: 10. Germline V gene sequence: CDR1 LGHDT, CDR2 YNNKEL (reference sequence). In DNA, the CDR3 is TGTGCCAGCAGTCTAACCGGGACAGGGGTCCACGAGCAGTACTTC. This encodes CASSLTGTGVHEQYF.

The rearrangement joins TRBV2 to TRBJ2-7, with 8 bases fitting TRBD1. The germline gives CDR1 SNHLY, CDR2 FYNNEI. The CDR3 has 14 amino acids. Trimming took 7 bases from V and 2 from J; bases not matched to a gene: 7. As DNA, the CDR3 is TGTGCCAGCACAGGGACAGGCCGAACCTACGAGCAGTACTTC. It encodes CASTGTGRTYEQYF.

The rearrangement uses TRBV7-8 and TRBJ2-7; D is possibly TRBD1 (6 bases). The germline gives CDR1 SGHVS, CDR2 FQNEAQ. CDR3 size: 14 residues. Trimming cost V 3 bases and J 2 bases, with 11 bases left between them. CDR3 sequence (DNA): TGTGCCAGCAGCTTTCCCGGGGACACCTACGAGCAGTACTTC. Its translation is CASSFPGDTYEQYF.

As DNA, the CDR3 is TGTGCCAGCAGCCTCTCCATCGGACAGGTGATCACCTTC. Translated, it gives CASSLSIGQVITF. This chain uses TRBV13 with TRBJ1-2; 7 bases are a match to TRBD1. The CDR3 covers 13 residues. V lost 5 bases, J lost 13 bases, and 13 bases stayed unmatched. Germline V gene data show CDR1 as PRHDT and CDR2 as FYEKMQ (reference sequence). The full variable domain, completed using reference TRBV13 and TRBJ1-2, is AAGVIQSPRHLIKEKRETATLKCYPIPRHDTVYWYQQGPGQDPQFLISFYEKMQSDKGSIPDRFSAQQFSDYHSELNMSSLELGDSALYFCASSLSIGQVITFGSGTRLTVV.

This clone came up many times. J is TRBJ1-1 and V is TRBV6-6; D may be TRBD1 (5 bases). Germline CDR1 is MNHNY and CDR2 is SVGAGI (reference sequence). The ends were cut back, 5 bases at V and 0 bases at J, with 28 bases in the middle. The CDR3 length is 20 residues. This CDR3 is CASSPPLRQPHKPLNTEAFF. The DNA for the CDR3 is TGTGCCAGCAGTCCCCCCTTGCGACAGCCCCACAAGCCCTTGAACACTGAAGCTTTCTTT.

For the CDR3, the DNA is TGTGCCAGTACTCAGACAGGGGGGAGATATGGCTACACCTTC. Translating it yields CASTQTGGRYGYTF. V gene TRBV19 combines with J gene TRBJ1-2, with 9 bases aligning to TRBD1. There are 14 residues in the CDR3. CDR1 is LNHDA and CDR2 is SQIVND in the germline V gene (reference sequence). V was clipped by 7 bases and J by 5 bases; unmatched bases: 8.

J is TRBJ2-7 and V is TRBV6-5; the D gene is possibly TRBD2 (5 bases). With 7 bases removed from V and 2 bases from J, the gap between germline ends came to 9 bases. Germline V CDR1 and CDR2: MNHEY, SVGAGI. There are 12 residues in the CDR3. The CDR3 DNA is TGTGCCAGCAACAGCGGAACCTACGAGCAGTACTTC. Translated: CASNSGTYEQYF.

CDR3 region: CASSDGFFLTGVYGYTF. The DNA for the CDR3 is TGTGCCAGCAGTGATGGCTTCTTTTTGACAGGGGTCTATGGCTACACCTTC. This chain uses TRBV6-1 with TRBJ1-2, with 8 bases fitting TRBD1. V gave up 3 bases and J gave up 4 bases; unmatched junction bases: 13. CDR1 MNHNS and CDR2 SASEGT come from the germline V gene. The CDR3 is 17 residues long.

CDR3 DNA: TGTGCCAGCAGAGAAAAGGAGTCCTCCTACGAGCAGTACTTC. It codes for CASREKESSYEQYF. The V call is TRBV2, the J call TRBJ2-7; the D is unclear. The CDR3 loop spans 14 amino acids. CDR1 and CDR2 from the germline V gene are SNHLY and FYNNEI. V was trimmed by 6 bases and J by 0 bases, leaving 12 bases between them.

The V gene is TRBV29-1, the J gene TRBJ2-5, with 7 positions matching TRBD1. V was clipped by 7 bases and J by 2 bases; unmatched bases: 4. Germline loops: CDR1 SQVTM, CDR2 ANQGSEA. This CDR3 is built from 12 residues. CDR3 in amino acids: CSARTGQETQYF. The CDR3 nucleotides read TGCAGCGCCCGGACAGGACAAGAGACCCAGTACTTC.

The chain is built from TRBV2 and TRBJ2-2; 8 bases line up with TRBD1. Germline V lookup: CDR1 SNHLY, CDR2 FYNNEI. V lost 0 bases and J lost 6; bases outside the gene matches: 3. This CDR3 has 15 amino acids. The CDR3, as DNA: TGTGCCAGCAGTGAAGCGCGACAGGGGCCCGGGGAGCTGTTTTTT. This sequence encodes CASSEARQGPGELFF.

This clone was observed a handful of times. CDR3 sequence reads: CASSAPGGLYGYTF. CDR3 nucleotides: TGTGCCAGCAGTGCGCCGGGGGGCCTCTATGGCTACACCTTC. V gene TRBV25-1 combines with J gene TRBJ1-2, with D possibly matching TRBD1 (6 bases). The V end lost 4 bases, the J end lost 4 bases, and 13 bases lay between the germline ends. The CDR3 covers 14 residues. In germline, CDR1 is MGHDK, CDR2 SYGVNS.

The chain has TRBV15 and TRBJ2-1; D perhaps matches TRBD1 (5 bases). Germline V gives CDR1 LNHNV, CDR2 YYDKDF (reference sequence). The CDR3 is 15 residues long. Deletions cut 3 bases from V and 6 bases from J, with 15 bases between. The CDR3 spells CATSRITGVGNEQFF. DNA of the CDR3: TGTGCCACCAGCAGGATAACAGGAGTAGGCAATGAGCAGTTCTTC.

The chain links TRBV4-1 to TRBJ2-2; 9 bases are a match to TRBD2. Trimming cost V 4 bases and J 4 bases; bases outside gene matches: 16. The germline V gene encodes CDR1 MGHRA and CDR2 YSYEKL. The CDR3 length is 19 residues. The CDR3 sequence is CASSPQVLAGIVGTGELFF. The CDR3 bases are TGCGCCAGCAGCCCCCAGGTGCTAGCGGGAATTGTGGGCACCGGGGAGCTGTTTTTT.

The chain joins TRBV3-1 (or the pseudogene TRBV3-2) to TRBJ1-1, with D possibly matching TRBD1 (5 bases). CDR1 and CDR2 (germline): LGHDT, YNNKEL (reference sequence). Trimming removed 6 bases from V and 0 bases from J, with 11 bases in between. CDR3 length: 14 residues. CDR3 in DNA: TGTGCCAGCAGAGCGGGGACCCTGAACACTGAAGCTTTCTTT. It encodes CASRAGTLNTEAFF.

The chain combines TRBV7-9 with TRBJ2-3; 7 bases line up with TRBD2. Per germline, CDR1 SEHNR and CDR2 FQNEAQ (reference sequence). The CDR3 loop spans 14 amino acids. V gave up 1 base and J gave up 11 bases; unmatched junction bases: 9. CDR3 loop: CASSLEGLQTLQYF. Written as DNA, the CDR3 is TGTGCCAGCAGCTTAGAGGGACTACAAACCCTGCAGTATTTT. Drawing the rest from reference TRBV7-9 and TRBJ2-3, the complete variable domain is DTGVSQNPRHKITKRGQNVTFRCDPISEHNRLYWYRQTLGQGPEFLTYFQNEAQLEKSRLLSDRFSAERPKGSFSTLEIQRTEQGDSAMYLCASSLEGLQTLQYFGPGTRLTVL.

The chain recombines TRBV10-1 with TRBJ1-2; D not resolved. CDR1 and CDR2 (germline): WNHNN, SYGVQD (reference sequence). This CDR3 is built from 13 residues. The V gene lost 8 bases and the J gene lost 4 bases, with 14 bases spanning the gap. CDR3 protein: CASSFGTAYGYTF. The CDR3 DNA sequence: TGCGCCAGCTCTTTTGGCACAGCCTATGGCTACACCTTC.

V gene TRBV28 combines with J gene TRBJ2-1; D is perhaps TRBD2 (6 bases). Germline V gene data show CDR1 as MDHEN and CDR2 as SYDVKM. The V end was cut by 5 bases, the J end by 7 bases, with 21 bases between. The CDR3 consists of 16 residues. DNA of the CDR3: TGTGCCAGCAGTCCCCGGGACTCCCCCAGGGTAAATGAGCAGTTCTTC. This gives the protein CASSPRDSPRVNEQFF.

The chain links TRBV28 to TRBJ1-3, with D uncertain. Germline V CDR1 and CDR2: MDHEN, SYDVKM. The CDR3 sequence is 13 residues long. Trimming cost V 7 bases and J 0 bases, with 7 bases left between them. In DNA, the CDR3 is TGTGCCAGCACTGTAAACTCTGGAAACACCATATATTTT. Its protein product is CASTVNSGNTIYF.

The chain is built from TRBV7-2 and TRBJ1-6; D ambiguous. The length of the CDR3 is 14 residues. Per the germline V gene, CDR1 is SGHTA and CDR2 is FQGNSA. V was shortened by 3 bases and J by 6 bases, with 9 bases between the two germline ends. The CDR3 nucleotides are TGTGCCAGCAGCTTCTACGGAGGTAATTCACCCCTCCACTTT. It codes for CASSFYGGNSPLHF.

The chain employs TRBV7-9 and TRBJ1-6; no firm D call. The CDR3 consists of 14 residues. The V end lost 5 bases, the J end lost 6 bases, and 11 bases lay between the germline ends. Germline V lookup: CDR1 SEHNR, CDR2 FQNEAQ (reference sequence). The CDR3 protein is CASSPPGGNSPLHF. As DNA, the CDR3 is TGTGCCAGCAGCCCACCAGGAGGTAATTCACCCCTCCACTTT. Drawing the rest from reference TRBV7-9 and TRBJ1-6, the complete variable domain is DTGVSQNPRHKITKRGQNVTFRCDPISEHNRLYWYRQTLGQGPEFLTYFQNEAQLEKSRLLSDRFSAERPKGSFSTLEIQRTEQGDSAMYLCASSPPGGNSPLHFGNGTRLTVT.

The chain uses TRBV9 and TRBJ2-1, with 8 nucleotides matching TRBD2. CDR3 length equals 15 residues. CDR1 is SGDLS, CDR2 YYNGEE, per germline. J gave up 6 bases and V 2 bases, and 7 bases lay outside the gene matches. DNA for the CDR3: TGTGCCAGCAGCGTCGGGGGGGGCCCCCGCAATGAGCAGTTCTTC. Protein: CASSVGGGPRNEQFF.

The genes are TRBV5-1 and TRBJ2-7; TRBD1 might be the D (5 bases). The V and J ends lost 0 bases and 5 bases respectively, with 15 bases between them. The CDR3 runs to 15 residues. CDR1 is SGHRS, CDR2 YFSETQ, per germline. CDR3 sequence (DNA): TGCGCCAGCAGCTTGGAGGTGGGGCCCCGGGACGAGCAGTACTTC. Amino acid sequence: CASSLEVGPRDEQYF.